This T cell receptor beta chain was obtained from a study of PD-1 blockade in classical Hodgkin lymphoma. Of note for this clone: The antigen remains unidentified.

Profiling relied on immunoSEQ multiplex PCR, and the TCRdb table lists in-frame clones only, not all of them. The sample carries 45,000 or so clones, 85% to 90% recorded once. All trial patients relapsed after autologous stem cell transplantation. General study results and limits: Diversity in CD4+ TCRs, unlike that measured in CD8+ TCRs, had risen significantly by C4D1. Patients with a complete response exhibited baseline diversity comparable to newly diagnosed patients.

The clonotype was recovered from a human donor with classical Hodgkin lymphoma. Specimen: peripheral blood mononuclear cells (PBMCs), collected at baseline.

The CDR3 DNA is TGTGCCAGCAGCCCCCGGACACTCTCCTACAATGAGCAGTTCTTC. Its translation: CASSPRTLSYNEQFF. The V and J genes are TRBV7-9 and TRBJ2-1; weak D call: TRBD1 (5 bases). CDR1 is SEHNR, CDR2 FQNEAQ, per germline (reference sequence). The CDR3 runs to 15 residues. V lost 5 bases to trimming and J lost 0 bases, with 11 bases between them.